This T cell receptor (beta chain) was recorded in a study of T cells in Graves' hyperthyroidism and ophthalmopathy. Authors of the study amplified TCR beta CDR3 regions from RNA transcripts. Researchers ran a first-round RT-PCR on the TCR CDR3 using the HTBI primer set. MiXCR, run by TCRdb on the multiplex PCR reads, gives a single entry per CDR3 protein. Among some 690,000 distinct CDR3 sequences listed, approximately 15% were seen once. Germline loops: CDR1 MDHEN, CDR2 SYDVKM. This CDR3 contains 16 residues. The ends were cut back, 0 bases at V and 9 bases at J, with 18 bases in the middle. The chain recombines TRBV28 with TRBJ2-1, with D possibly being TRBD1 or TRBD2 (5 bases each). The TCR was taken from a man between 45 and 60 years old with Graves' hyperthyroidism. The sample taken for sequencing was blood. Here the CDR3 DNA reads TGTGCCAGCAGTTTATGGAATCCGGGACGGCGAGGTGAGCAGTTCTTC. Translation gives CASSLWNPGRRGEQFF.